This note documents a single T cell receptor beta chain sequence. The sample comes from a study of blood T cell repertoires in COVID-19. Study context: Samples came from the United States, Italy and Spain, spanning acute and convalescent COVID-19. T cells, B-cell-depleted T cells, or PBMCs supplied cDNA or gDNA.

Trimming at V came to 1 base and at J to 5 bases, leaving 20 bases not matched to a gene. Germline assignment: CDR1 SGHNT and CDR2 YENEEA. The CDR3 totals 20 residues. Per the study methods: Amplification from reference gene primers served as the basis for estimated nucleated cell counts. The table came from immunoSEQ multiplex PCR; TCRdb's copy has only in-frame clones and leaves some out. The DNA was the basis for D and trimming; V, J and clone size are from that table. The sample yields roughly 67,000 clones, more than 60% seen once. Sequenced material: peripheral blood. This chain links TRBV11-3 with TRBJ2-3, with TRBD2 identical over 8 bases. The TCR was taken from a human donor in a cohort sampled during active COVID-19. In nucleotides, the CDR3 is TGTGCCAGCAGCTTAGGGCCCCCTCGACTAGCGACGGGAGAGCAAGATACGCAGTATTTT. It codes for CASSLGPPRLATGEQDTQYF.